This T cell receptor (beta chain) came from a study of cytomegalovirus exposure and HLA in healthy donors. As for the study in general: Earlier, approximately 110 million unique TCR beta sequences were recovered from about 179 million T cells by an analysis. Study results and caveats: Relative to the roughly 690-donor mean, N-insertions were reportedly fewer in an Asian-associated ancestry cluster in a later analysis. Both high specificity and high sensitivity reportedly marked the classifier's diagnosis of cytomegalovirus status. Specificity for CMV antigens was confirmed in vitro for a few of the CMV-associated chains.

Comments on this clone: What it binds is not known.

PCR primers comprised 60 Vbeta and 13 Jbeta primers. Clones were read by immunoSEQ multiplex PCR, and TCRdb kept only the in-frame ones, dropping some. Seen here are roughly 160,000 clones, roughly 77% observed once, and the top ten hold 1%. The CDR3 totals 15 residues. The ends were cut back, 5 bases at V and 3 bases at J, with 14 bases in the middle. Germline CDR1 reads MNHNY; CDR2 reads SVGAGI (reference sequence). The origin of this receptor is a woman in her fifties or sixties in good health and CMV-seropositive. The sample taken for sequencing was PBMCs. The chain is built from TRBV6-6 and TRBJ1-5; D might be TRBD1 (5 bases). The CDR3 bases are TGTGCCAGCAGTCAATTGGGGGGATTCAATCAGCCCCAGCATTTT. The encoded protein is CASSQLGGFNQPQHF.